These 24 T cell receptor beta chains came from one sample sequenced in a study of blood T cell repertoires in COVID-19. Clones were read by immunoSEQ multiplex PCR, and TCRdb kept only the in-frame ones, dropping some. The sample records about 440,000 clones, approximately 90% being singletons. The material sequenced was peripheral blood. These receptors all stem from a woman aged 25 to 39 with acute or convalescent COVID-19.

CDR3 sequence: CSVDLTRAVRETQYF. The CDR3 nucleotides are TGCAGCGTTGACTTGACCAGGGCCGTACGCGAGACCCAGTACTTC. The chain has TRBV29-1 and TRBJ2-5; possibly TRBD1 for D (5 bases). The CDR3 is 15 residues long. The V gene lost 3 bases and the J gene lost 5 bases, with 19 bases spanning the gap. Germline CDR1 reads SQVTM; CDR2 reads ANQGSEA.

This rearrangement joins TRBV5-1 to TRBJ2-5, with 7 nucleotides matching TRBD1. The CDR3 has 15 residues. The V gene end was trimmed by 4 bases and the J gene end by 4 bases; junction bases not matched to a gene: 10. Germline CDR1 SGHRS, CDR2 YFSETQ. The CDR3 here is CASSTITGVRETQYF. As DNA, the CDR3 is TGCGCCAGCAGCACAATCACAGGGGTGAGAGAGACCCAGTACTTC.

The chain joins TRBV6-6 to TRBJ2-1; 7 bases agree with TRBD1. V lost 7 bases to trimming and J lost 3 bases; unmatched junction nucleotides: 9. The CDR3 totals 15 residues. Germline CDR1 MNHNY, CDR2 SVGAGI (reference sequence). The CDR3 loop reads CASNYRGSHYNEQFF. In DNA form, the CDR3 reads TGTGCCAGCAACTACAGGGGATCGCACTACAATGAGCAGTTCTTC.

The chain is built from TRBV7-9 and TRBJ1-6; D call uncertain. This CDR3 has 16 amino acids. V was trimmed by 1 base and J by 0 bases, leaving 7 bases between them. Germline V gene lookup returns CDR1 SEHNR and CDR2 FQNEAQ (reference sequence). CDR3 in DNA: TGTGCCAGCAGCTTAGGGGCAATCTCCTATAATTCACCCCTCCACTTT. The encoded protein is CASSLGAISYNSPLHF.

The CDR3: CASSLAVLEQFF. Here the CDR3 DNA reads TGTGCCAGCAGCTTAGCCGTTCTTGAGCAGTTCTTC. The gene calls are TRBV11-2 and TRBJ2-1; no definite D call. Germline V gene lookup returns CDR1 SGHAT and CDR2 FQNNGV. V lost 1 base and J 9 bases, leaving 7 bases between the germline ends. The CDR3 is made up of 12 amino acids.

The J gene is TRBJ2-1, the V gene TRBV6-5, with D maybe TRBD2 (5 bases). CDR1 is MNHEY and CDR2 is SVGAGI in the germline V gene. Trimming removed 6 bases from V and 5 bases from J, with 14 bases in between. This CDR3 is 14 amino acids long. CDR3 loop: CASSPGGSHNEQFF. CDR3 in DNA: TGTGCCAGCAGCCCCGGCGGGTCGCACAATGAGCAGTTCTTC.

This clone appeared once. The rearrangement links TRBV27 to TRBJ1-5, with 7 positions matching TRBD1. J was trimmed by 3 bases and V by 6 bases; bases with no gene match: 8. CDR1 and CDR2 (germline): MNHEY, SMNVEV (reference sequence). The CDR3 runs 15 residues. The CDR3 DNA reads TGTGCCAGCAGCCAGGCGGGACAGTACAATCAGCCCCAGCATTTT. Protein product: CASSQAGQYNQPQHF.

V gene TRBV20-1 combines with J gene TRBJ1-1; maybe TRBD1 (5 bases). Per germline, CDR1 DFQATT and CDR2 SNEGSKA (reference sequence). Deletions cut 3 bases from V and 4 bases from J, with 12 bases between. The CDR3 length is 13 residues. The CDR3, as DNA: TGCAGTGCTAGTGGGGGACTCTTCACTGAAGCTTTCTTT. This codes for CSASGGLFTEAFF.

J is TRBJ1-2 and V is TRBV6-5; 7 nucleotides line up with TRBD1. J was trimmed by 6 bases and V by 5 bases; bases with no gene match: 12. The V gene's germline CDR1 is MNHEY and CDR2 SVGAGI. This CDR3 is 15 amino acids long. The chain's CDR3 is CASSNIRTGTDGYTF. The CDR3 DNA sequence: TGTGCCAGCAGTAACATACGGACAGGAACAGATGGCTACACCTTC.

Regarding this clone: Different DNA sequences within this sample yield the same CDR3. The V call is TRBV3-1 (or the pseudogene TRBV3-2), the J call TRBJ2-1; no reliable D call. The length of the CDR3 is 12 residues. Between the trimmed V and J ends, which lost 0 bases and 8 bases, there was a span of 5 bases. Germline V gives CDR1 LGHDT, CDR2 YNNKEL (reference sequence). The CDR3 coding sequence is TGTGCCAGCAGCCAAGATTCTCATGAGCAGTTCTTC. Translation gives CASSQDSHEQFF.

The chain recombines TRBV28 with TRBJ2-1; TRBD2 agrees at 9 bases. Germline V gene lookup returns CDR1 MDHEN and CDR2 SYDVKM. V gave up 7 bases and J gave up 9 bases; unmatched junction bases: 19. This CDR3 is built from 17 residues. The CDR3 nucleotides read TGTGCCAGCAAAAACTCCCGGGGTAGCGGGGGCCGGGGTGAGCAGTTCTTC. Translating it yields CASKNSRGSGGRGEQFF.

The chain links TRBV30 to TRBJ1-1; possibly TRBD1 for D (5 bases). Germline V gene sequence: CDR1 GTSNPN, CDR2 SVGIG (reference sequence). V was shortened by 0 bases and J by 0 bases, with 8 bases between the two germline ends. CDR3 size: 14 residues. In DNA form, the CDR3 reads TGTGCCTGGAGTGTATTGACAGTGAACACTGAAGCTTTCTTT. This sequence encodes CAWSVLTVNTEAFF.

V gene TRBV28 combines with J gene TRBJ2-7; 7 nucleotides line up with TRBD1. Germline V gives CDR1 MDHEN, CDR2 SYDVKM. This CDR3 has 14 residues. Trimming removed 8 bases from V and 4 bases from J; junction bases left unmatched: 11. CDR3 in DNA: TGTGCCAGCGATGCCCGGGACAGAGGATACGAGCAGTACTTC. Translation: CASDARDRGYEQYF.

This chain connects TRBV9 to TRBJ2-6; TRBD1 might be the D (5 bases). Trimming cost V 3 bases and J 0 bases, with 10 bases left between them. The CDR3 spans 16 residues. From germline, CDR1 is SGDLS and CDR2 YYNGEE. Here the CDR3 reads CASSETVSSGANVLTF. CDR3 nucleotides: TGTGCCAGCAGCGAGACAGTCAGCTCTGGGGCCAACGTCCTGACTTTC.

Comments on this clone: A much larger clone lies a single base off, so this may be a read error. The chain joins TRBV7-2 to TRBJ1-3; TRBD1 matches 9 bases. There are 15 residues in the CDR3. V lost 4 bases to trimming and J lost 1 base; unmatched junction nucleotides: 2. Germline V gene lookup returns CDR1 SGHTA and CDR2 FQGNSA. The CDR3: CASSWGQGSGNTIYF. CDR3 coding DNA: TGTGCCAGCAGCTGGGGACAGGGTTCTGGAAACACCATATATTTT.

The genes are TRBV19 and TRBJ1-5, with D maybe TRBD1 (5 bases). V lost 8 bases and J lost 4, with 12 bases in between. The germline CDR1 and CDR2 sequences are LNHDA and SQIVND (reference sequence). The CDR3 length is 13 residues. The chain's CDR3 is CASREGRNQPQHF. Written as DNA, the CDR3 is TGTGCCAGTCGGGAGGGGAGAAATCAGCCCCAGCATTTT.

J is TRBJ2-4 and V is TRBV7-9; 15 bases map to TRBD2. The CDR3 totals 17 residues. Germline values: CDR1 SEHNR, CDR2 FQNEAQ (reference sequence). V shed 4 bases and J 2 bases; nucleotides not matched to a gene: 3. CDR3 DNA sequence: TGTGCCAGCAGCTGGACTAGCGGGGGGGCAACCAAAAACATTCAGTACTTC. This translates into CASSWTSGGATKNIQYF. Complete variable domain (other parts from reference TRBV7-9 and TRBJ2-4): DTGVSQNPRHKITKRGQNVTFRCDPISEHNRLYWYRQTLGQGPEFLTYFQNEAQLEKSRLLSDRFSAERPKGSFSTLEIQRTEQGDSAMYLCASSWTSGGATKNIQYFGAGTRLSVL.

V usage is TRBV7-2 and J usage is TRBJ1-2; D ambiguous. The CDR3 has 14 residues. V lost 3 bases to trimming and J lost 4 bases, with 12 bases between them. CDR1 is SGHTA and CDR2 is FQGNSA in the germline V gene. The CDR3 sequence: CASSFSGASYGYTF. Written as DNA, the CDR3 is TGTGCCAGCAGCTTCTCGGGAGCATCCTATGGCTACACCTTC.

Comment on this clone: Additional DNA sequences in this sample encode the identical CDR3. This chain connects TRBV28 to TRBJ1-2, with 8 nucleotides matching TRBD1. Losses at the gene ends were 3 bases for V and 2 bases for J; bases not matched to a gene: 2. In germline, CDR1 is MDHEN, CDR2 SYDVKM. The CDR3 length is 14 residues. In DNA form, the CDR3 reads TGTGCCAGCAGTTTGGGGACAGGAAACTATGGCTACACCTTC. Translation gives CASSLGTGNYGYTF.

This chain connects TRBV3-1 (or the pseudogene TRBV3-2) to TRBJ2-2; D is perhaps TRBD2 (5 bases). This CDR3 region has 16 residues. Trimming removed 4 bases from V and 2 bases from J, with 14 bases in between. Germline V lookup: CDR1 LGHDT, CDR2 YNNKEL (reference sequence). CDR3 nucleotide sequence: TGTGCCAGCAGCCCAAGAACGGGGATTAACACCGGGGAGCTGTTTTTT. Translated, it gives CASSPRTGINTGELFF.

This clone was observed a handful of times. CDR3 residues: CASTQDRNQPQHF. The CDR3 DNA follows: TGCGCCAGCACCCAGGACAGAAATCAGCCCCAGCATTTT. The genes are TRBV10-2 and TRBJ1-5; weak D call: TRBD1 (6 bases). The germline V gene encodes CDR1 WSHSY and CDR2 SAAADI. V lost 7 bases and J 4 bases, leaving 11 bases between the germline ends. This CDR3 is built from 13 residues.

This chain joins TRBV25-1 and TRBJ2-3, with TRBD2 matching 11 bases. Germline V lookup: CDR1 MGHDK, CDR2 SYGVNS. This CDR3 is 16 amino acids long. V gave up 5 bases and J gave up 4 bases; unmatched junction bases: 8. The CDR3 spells CASSRTTSGVADTQYF. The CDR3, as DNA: TGTGCCAGCAGTAGGACGACTAGCGGGGTGGCAGATACGCAGTATTTT.

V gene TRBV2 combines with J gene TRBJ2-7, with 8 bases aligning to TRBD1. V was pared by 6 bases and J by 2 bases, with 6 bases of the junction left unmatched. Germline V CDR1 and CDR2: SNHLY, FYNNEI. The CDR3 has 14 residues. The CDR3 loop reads CASSRQGSPYEQYF. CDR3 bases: TGTGCCAGCAGCAGACAGGGGTCACCCTACGAGCAGTACTTC.

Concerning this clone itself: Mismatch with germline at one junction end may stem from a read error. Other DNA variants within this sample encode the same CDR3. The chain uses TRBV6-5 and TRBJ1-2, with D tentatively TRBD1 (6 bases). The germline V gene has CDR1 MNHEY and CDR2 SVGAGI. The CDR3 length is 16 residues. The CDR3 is CASSSTKGQSLYGYTF. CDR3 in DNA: TGCGCCAGCAGTTCGACAAAAGGACAGAGCCTCTATGGCTACACCTTC.